This TCR beta chain derives from a study of blood T cell repertoires in COVID-19. The data were produced by immunoSEQ multiplex PCR, yet TCRdb's version contains in-frame clones alone and is incomplete. The sample holds about 180,000 clones, 70% to 90% seen once. J gave up 5 bases and V 5 bases, and 11 bases lay outside the gene matches. Germline V gives CDR1 MDHEN, CDR2 SYDVKM. The CDR3 runs to 16 residues. This chain connects TRBV28 to TRBJ2-7; 11 nucleotides agree with TRBD2. The sample consisted of peripheral blood. This TCR was recovered from a man younger than 35 who had recovered from COVID-19. In DNA, the CDR3 is TGTGCCAGCAGTCCCGACATAGCGGGAGGGCCCCACGAGCAGTACTTC. Translated: CASSPDIAGGPHEQYF. The full variable domain, in which reference TRBV28 and TRBJ2-7 provide the parts outside the CDR3, is DVKVTQSSRYLVKRTGEKVFLECVQDMDHENMFWYRQDPGLGLRLIYFSYDVKMKEKGDIPEGYSVSREKKERFSLILESASTNQTSMYLCASSPDIAGGPHEQYFGPGTRLTVT.